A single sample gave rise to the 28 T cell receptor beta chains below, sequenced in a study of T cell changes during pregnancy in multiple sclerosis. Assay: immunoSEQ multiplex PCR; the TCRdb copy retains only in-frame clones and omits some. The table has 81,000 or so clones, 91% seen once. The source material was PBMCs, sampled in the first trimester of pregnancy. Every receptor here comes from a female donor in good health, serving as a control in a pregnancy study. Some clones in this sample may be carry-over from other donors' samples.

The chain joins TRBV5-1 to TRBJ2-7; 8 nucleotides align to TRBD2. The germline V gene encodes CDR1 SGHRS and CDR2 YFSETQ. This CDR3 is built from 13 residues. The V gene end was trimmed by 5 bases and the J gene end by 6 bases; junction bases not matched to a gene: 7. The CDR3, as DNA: TGCGCCAGCAGAGGAGCGGGAGCTGGCGAGCAGTACTTC. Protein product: CASRGAGAGEQYF.

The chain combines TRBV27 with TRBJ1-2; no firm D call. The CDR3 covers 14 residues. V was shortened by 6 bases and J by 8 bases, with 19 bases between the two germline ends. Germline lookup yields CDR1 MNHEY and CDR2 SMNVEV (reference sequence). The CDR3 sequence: CASRVSASVEGYTF. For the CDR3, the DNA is TGTGCCAGCAGGGTTTCCGCGTCTGTAGAAGGCTACACCTTC.

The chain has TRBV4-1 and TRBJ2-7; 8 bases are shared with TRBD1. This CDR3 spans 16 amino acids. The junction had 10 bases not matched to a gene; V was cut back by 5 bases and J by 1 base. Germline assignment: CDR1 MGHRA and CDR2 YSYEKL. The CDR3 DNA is TGCGCCAGCAGCTCCGGGACAGGTCTATCGTCCTACGAGCAGTACTTC. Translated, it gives CASSSGTGLSSYEQYF.

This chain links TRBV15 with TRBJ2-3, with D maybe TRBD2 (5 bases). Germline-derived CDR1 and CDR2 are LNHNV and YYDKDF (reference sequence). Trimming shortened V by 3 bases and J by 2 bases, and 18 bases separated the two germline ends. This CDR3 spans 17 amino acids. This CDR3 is CATSRPPYPGTTDTQYF. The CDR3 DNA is TGTGCCACCAGCAGGCCCCCTTATCCGGGAACCACAGATACGCAGTATTTT.

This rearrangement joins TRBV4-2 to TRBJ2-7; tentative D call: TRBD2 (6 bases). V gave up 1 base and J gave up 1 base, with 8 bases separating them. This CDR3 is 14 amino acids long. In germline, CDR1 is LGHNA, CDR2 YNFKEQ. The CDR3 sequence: CASSQGAGSYEQYF. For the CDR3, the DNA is TGTGCCAGCAGCCAAGGGGCGGGATCCTACGAGCAGTACTTC.

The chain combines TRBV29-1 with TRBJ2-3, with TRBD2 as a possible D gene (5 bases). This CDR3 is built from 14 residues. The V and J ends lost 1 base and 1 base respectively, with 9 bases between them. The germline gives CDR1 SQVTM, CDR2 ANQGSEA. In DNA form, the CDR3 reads TGCAGCGTTGAAGGTCAGGAGGGCACAGATACGCAGTATTTT. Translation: CSVEGQEGTDTQYF.

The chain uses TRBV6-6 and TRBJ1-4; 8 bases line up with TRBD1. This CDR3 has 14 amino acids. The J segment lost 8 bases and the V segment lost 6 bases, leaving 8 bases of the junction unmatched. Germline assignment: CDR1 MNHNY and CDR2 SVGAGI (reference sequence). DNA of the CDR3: TGTGCCAGCAGCCCGGGACAGGAAAACGAAAAACTGTTTTTT. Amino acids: CASSPGQENEKLFF.

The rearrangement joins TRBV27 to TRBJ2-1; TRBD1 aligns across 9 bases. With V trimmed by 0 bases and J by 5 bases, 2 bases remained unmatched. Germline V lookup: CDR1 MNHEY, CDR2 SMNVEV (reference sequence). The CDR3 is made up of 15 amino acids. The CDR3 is CASSLSWTGDNEQFF. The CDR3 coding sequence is TGTGCCAGCAGTTTATCGTGGACAGGGGACAATGAGCAGTTCTTC.

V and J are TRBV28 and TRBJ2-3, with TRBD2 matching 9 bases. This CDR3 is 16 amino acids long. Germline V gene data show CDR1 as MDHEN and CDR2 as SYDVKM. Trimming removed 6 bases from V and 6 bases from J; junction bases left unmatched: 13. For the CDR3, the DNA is TGTGCCAGCAGCGCCGACCGAGGACTAGCGTACGATACGCAGTATTTT. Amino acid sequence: CASSADRGLAYDTQYF.

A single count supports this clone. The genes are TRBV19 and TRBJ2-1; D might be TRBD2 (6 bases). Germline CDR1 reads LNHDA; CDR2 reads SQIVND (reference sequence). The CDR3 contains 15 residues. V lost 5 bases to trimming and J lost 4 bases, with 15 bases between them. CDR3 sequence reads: CASSALEGIYNEQFF. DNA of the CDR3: TGTGCCAGTAGTGCCTTGGAGGGTATATACAATGAGCAGTTCTTC.

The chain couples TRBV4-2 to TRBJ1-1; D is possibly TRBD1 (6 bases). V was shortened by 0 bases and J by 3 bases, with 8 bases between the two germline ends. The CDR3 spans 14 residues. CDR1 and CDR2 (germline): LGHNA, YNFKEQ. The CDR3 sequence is CASSQERGYTEAFF. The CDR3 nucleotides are TGTGCCAGCAGCCAAGAGAGGGGGTACACTGAAGCTTTCTTT.

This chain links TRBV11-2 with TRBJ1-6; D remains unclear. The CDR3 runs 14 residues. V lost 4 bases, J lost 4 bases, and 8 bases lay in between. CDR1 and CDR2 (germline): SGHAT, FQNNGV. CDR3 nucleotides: TGTGCCAGCAGCTCGACACAATATAATTCACCCCTCCACTTT. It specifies CASSSTQYNSPLHF. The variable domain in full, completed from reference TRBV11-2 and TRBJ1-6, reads EAGVAQSPRYKIIEKRQSVAFWCNPISGHATLYWYQQILGQGPKLLIQFQNNGVVDDSQLPKDRFSAERLKGVDSTLKIQPAKLEDSAVYLCASSSTQYNSPLHFGNGTRLTVT.

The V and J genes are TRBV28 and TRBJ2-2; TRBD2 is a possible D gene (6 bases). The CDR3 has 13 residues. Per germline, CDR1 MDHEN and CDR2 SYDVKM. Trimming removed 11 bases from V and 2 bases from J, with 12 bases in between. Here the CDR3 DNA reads TGTGCCGCCCGGGACTCTAACACCGGGGAGCTGTTTTTT. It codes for CAARDSNTGELFF.

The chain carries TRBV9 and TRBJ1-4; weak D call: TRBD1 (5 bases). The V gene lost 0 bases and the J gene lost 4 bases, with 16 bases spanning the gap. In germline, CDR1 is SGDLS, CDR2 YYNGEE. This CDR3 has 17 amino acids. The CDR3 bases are TGTGCCAGCAGCGTAGGGAGGGGCACCGGCCTTAATGAAAAACTGTTTTTT. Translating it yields CASSVGRGTGLNEKLFF.

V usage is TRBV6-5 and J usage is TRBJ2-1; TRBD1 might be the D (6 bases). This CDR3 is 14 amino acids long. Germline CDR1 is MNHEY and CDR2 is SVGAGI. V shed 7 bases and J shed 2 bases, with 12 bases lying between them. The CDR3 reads CASTATGTYNEQFF. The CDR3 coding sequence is TGTGCCAGCACCGCTACAGGGACCTACAATGAGCAGTTCTTC.

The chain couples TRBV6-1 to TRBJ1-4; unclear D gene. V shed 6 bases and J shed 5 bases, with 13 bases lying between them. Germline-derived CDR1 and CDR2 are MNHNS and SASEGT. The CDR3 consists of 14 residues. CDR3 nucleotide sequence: TGTGCCAGCAGCCTACTGAGCCAAAATGAAAAACTGTTTTTT. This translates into CASSLLSQNEKLFF.

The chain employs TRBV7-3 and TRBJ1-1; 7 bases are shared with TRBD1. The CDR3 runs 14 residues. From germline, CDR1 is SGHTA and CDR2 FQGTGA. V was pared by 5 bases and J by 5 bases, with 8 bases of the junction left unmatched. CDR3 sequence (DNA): TGTGCCAGCAGCCCCGCAGGGGGGAATACTGAAGCTTTCTTT. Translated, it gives CASSPAGGNTEAFF.

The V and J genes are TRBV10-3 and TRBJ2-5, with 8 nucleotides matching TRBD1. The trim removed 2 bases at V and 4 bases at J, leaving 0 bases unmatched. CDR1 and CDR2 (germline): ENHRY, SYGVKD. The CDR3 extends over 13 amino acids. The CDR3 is CAISEGQGETQYF. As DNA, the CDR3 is TGTGCCATCAGTGAGGGACAGGGAGAGACCCAGTACTTC.

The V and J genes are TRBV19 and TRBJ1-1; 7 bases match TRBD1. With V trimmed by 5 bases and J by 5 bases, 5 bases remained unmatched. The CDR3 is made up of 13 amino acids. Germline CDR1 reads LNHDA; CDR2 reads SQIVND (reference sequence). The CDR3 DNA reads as TGTGCCAGTAGTTCAGGGGGTGGGACTGAAGCTTTCTTT. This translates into CASSSGGGTEAFF.

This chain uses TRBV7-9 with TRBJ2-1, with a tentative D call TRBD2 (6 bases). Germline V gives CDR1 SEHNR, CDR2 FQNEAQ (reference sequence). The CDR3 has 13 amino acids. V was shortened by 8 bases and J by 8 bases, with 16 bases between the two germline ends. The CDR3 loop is CASGLALRDEQFF. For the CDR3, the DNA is TGTGCCAGCGGTCTAGCGCTTAGGGATGAGCAGTTCTTC. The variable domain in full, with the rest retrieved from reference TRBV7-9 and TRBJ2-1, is DTGVSQNPRHKITKRGQNVTFRCDPISEHNRLYWYRQTLGQGPEFLTYFQNEAQLEKSRLLSDRFSAERPKGSFSTLEIQRTEQGDSAMYLCASGLALRDEQFFGPGTRLTVL.

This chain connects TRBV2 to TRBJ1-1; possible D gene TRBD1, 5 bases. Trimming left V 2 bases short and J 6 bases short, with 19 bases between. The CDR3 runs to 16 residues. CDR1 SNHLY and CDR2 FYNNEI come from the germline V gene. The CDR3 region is CASSEREWGAGAEAFF. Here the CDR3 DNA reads TGTGCCAGCAGTGAAAGGGAGTGGGGCGCGGGGGCTGAAGCTTTCTTT.

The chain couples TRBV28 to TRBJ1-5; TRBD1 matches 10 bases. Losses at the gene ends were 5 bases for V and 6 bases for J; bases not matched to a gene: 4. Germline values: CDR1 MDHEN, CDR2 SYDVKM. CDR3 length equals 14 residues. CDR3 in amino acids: CASSDRGRGQPQHF. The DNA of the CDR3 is TGTGCCAGCAGTGACAGGGGGCGGGGTCAGCCCCAGCATTTT.

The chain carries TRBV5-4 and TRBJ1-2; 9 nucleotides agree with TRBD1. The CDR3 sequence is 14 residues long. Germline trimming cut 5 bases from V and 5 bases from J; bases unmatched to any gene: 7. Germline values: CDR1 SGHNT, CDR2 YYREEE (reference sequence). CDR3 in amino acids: CASRPDRGRYGYTF. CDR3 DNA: TGTGCCAGCAGACCGGACAGGGGCCGATATGGCTACACCTTC.

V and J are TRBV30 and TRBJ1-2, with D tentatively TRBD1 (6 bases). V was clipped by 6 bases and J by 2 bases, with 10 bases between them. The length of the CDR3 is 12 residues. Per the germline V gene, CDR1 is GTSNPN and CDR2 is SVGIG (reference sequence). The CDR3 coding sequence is TGTGCCTGCGAAGGGGGAAACTATGGCTACACCTTC. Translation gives CACEGGNYGYTF.

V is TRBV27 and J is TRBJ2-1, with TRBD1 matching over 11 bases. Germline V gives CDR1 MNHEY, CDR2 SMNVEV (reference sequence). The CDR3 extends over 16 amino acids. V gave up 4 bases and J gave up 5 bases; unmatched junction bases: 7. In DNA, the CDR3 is TGTGCCAGCAGTTGGCCGGGACAGGGGGGGCACAATGAGCAGTTCTTC. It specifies CASSWPGQGGHNEQFF.

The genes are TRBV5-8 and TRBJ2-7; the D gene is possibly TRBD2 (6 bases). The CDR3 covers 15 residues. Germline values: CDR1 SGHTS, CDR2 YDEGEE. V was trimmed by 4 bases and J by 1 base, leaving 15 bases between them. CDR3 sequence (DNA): TGTGCCAGCAGCCTAAGACTAGGCCCATCCTACGAGCAGTACTTC. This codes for CASSLRLGPSYEQYF. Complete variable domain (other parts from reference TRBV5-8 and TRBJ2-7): EAGVTQSPTHLIKTRGQQATLRCSPISGHTSVYWYQQALGLGLQFLLWYDEGEERNRGNFPPRFSGRQFPNYSSELNVNALELEDSALYLCASSLRLGPSYEQYFGPGTRLTVT.

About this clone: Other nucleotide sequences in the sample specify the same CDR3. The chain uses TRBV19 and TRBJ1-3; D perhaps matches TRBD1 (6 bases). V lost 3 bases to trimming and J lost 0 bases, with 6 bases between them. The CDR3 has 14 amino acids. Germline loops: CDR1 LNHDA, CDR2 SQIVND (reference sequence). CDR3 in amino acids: CASSIRGSGNTIYF. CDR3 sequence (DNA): TGTGCCAGTAGTATCAGGGGCTCTGGAAACACCATATATTTT.

The CDR3 is CAISEPNWGAEAFF. CDR3 bases: TGTGCCATCAGTGAGCCGAACTGGGGGGCTGAAGCTTTCTTT. The chain carries TRBV10-3 and TRBJ1-1, with D tentatively TRBD1 (5 bases). The V gene's germline CDR1 is ENHRY and CDR2 SYGVKD. The germline V and J ends were trimmed by 2 bases and 6 bases, with 13 bases remaining between them. The CDR3 extends over 14 amino acids.